Shown below are 28 T cell receptor beta chains from a single sample sequenced in a study of shared clonotypes between healthy human individuals (TCRdb year 2020). The library was built by means of the immunoSEQ multiplex PCR assay. Entries here come from immuneACCESS through TCRdb and include only in-frame sequences with V and J called. Some clones fail to appear in such tables; in the studies checked, an unresolved V gene covers under half of the shortfall, and the cause of the remainder is unknown. The sample includes around 560,000 clones, with 85% to 95% observed a single time. The top ten hold over 0.09% of the sample. CD8 naive samples were obtained by positive selection for CCR7 among CD45RO-negative cells, yielding a CD45RA+CCR7+ population from which TemRA cells were excluded. Sequencing was performed on naive CD8+ T cells sorted from blood. The sample's cell subset or site, from its label and the paper: CD45RA+CCR7+. Receptor source: a woman aged 25 to 39 in good health.

This clone has more than one count but fewer than ten. The chain carries TRBV4-2 and TRBJ1-5; D remains unclear. Germline V lookup: CDR1 LGHNA, CDR2 YNFKEQ. The CDR3 length is 14 residues. The ends were cut back, 0 bases at V and 7 bases at J, with 10 bases in the middle. CDR3 amino acids: CASSQDVGSQPQHF. Here the CDR3 DNA reads TGTGCCAGCAGCCAAGATGTGGGGAGCCAGCCCCAGCATTTT.

This clone has only one observation. This chain joins TRBV28 and TRBJ1-4, with D perhaps matching TRBD1 (5 bases). From germline, CDR1 is MDHEN and CDR2 SYDVKM. This CDR3 region has 14 residues. V was shortened by 1 base and J by 7 bases, with 10 bases between the two germline ends. In nucleotides, the CDR3 is TGTGCCAGCAGTTTATACCGGGACGGTGAAAAACTGTTTTTT. It is translated as CASSLYRDGEKLFF.

The chain employs TRBV19 and TRBJ2-7; TRBD1 matches 11 bases. The CDR3 is 13 amino acids. Germline CDR1 and CDR2: LNHDA and SQIVND (reference sequence). V shed 5 bases and J 6 bases; nucleotides not matched to a gene: 3. CDR3 sequence (DNA): TGTGCCAGTAGTGTGGGACAGGGGGTCGAGCAGTACTTC. This translates into CASSVGQGVEQYF.

Concerning this clone: The same CDR3 arises from other DNA sequences in this sample as well. J is TRBJ2-7 and V is TRBV5-1; D is possibly TRBD1 (6 bases). V was cut by 2 bases and J by 4 bases, with 10 bases left in between. This CDR3 region has 13 residues. Germline CDR1 SGHRS, CDR2 YFSETQ. CDR3 nucleotide sequence: TGCGCCAGCAGCTTACAGGGCACTTACGAGCAGTACTTC. Translating it yields CASSLQGTYEQYF.

The V gene is TRBV19, the J gene TRBJ2-3, with D possibly being TRBD1 or TRBD2 (5 bases each). The CDR3 contains 15 residues. Trimming removed 9 bases from V and 1 base from J, with 17 bases in between. The V gene's germline CDR1 is LNHDA and CDR2 SQIVND (reference sequence). CDR3 nucleotide sequence: TGTGCCAGCAGCAGGGCGGACTTGGGCACAGATACGCAGTATTTT. Translated: CASSRADLGTDTQYF. The variable domain in full, with the rest retrieved from reference TRBV19 and TRBJ2-3, is DGGITQSPKYLFRKEGQNVTLSCEQNLNHDAMYWYRQDPGQGLRLIYYSQIVNDFQKGDIAEGYSVSREKKESFPLTVTSAQKNPTAFYLCASSRADLGTDTQYFGPGTRLTVL.

This clone showed up just a few times. The V gene is TRBV27, the J gene TRBJ1-4; tentative D call: TRBD1 (5 bases). The CDR3 has 14 residues. CDR1 and CDR2 from the germline V gene are MNHEY and SMNVEV (reference sequence). V was pared by 6 bases and J by 3 bases, with 11 bases between. The DNA for the CDR3 is TGTGCCAGCAGATTGAAGGGACCTAATGAAAAACTGTTTTTT. It is translated as CASRLKGPNEKLFF.

This chain uses TRBV25-1 with TRBJ1-1; D unclear. CDR1 is MGHDK and CDR2 is SYGVNS in the germline V gene. This CDR3 has 13 residues. The V end was cut by 2 bases, the J end by 5 bases, with 9 bases between. This chain's CDR3 is CASSEGHSTEAFF. Written as DNA, the CDR3 is TGTGCCAGCAGTGAAGGGCACTCAACTGAAGCTTTCTTT.

V and J are TRBV11-2 and TRBJ2-5; 10 positions match TRBD2. Germline values: CDR1 SGHAT, CDR2 FQNNGV. Trimming cost V 6 bases and J 3 bases; bases outside gene matches: 4. The length of the CDR3 is 14 residues. CDR3 protein: CASRWLAGEETQYF. In DNA, the CDR3 is TGTGCCAGCAGGTGGCTAGCGGGAGAAGAGACCCAGTACTTC.

Notes on this clone: The sample has other DNA sequences that encode this CDR3 too. The chain employs TRBV7-9 and TRBJ2-7; D is unclear. V was shortened by 1 base and J by 2 bases, with 6 bases between the two germline ends. Germline V lookup: CDR1 SEHNR, CDR2 FQNEAQ (reference sequence). The CDR3 consists of 13 residues. In DNA, the CDR3 is TGTGCCAGCAGCTTAGTTGGAGCCTACGAGCAGTACTTC. This sequence encodes CASSLVGAYEQYF.

This chain links TRBV7-9 with TRBJ2-1; 7 bases agree with TRBD2. Germline values: CDR1 SEHNR, CDR2 FQNEAQ (reference sequence). The CDR3 loop spans 16 amino acids. V shed 5 bases and J 0 bases; nucleotides not matched to a gene: 7. DNA for the CDR3: TGTGCCAGCAGCCCCGTTAGCGGGCCCTCCTACAATGAGCAGTTCTTC. Protein: CASSPVSGPSYNEQFF.

This rearrangement joins TRBV28 to TRBJ2-2, with TRBD2 identical over 7 bases. CDR3 length equals 14 residues. Germline V gives CDR1 MDHEN, CDR2 SYDVKM. After removal of 9 bases from V and 0 bases from J, the junction contained 4 bases not matched to a gene. This chain's CDR3 is CASELAPNTGELFF. CDR3 bases: TGTGCCAGTGAACTAGCGCCGAACACCGGGGAGCTGTTTTTT.

On this clone itself: Additional DNA sequences in this sample encode the identical CDR3. The chain combines TRBV28 with TRBJ2-7; TRBD1 aligns across 9 bases. CDR1 is MDHEN, CDR2 SYDVKM, per germline. V dropped 6 bases and J dropped 0; count of bases not matched to a gene: 3. This CDR3 is built from 14 residues. DNA for the CDR3: TGTGCCAGCAGCGGGACAGGGAGCTCCTACGAGCAGTACTTC. This translates into CASSGTGSSYEQYF.

The chain recombines TRBV9 with TRBJ2-7, with 7 bases that match TRBD2. The CDR3 consists of 15 residues. The V gene end was trimmed by 2 bases and the J gene end by 1 base; junction bases not matched to a gene: 6. Germline V gives CDR1 SGDLS, CDR2 YYNGEE. This CDR3 is CASSVSGSTSYEQYF. For the CDR3, the DNA is TGTGCCAGCAGCGTTAGCGGGTCCACGTCCTACGAGCAGTACTTC.

This rearrangement joins TRBV7-9 to TRBJ1-4, with D tentatively TRBD1 (6 bases). CDR1 and CDR2 from the germline V gene are SEHNR and FQNEAQ (reference sequence). The germline V and J ends were trimmed by 4 bases and 6 bases, with 21 bases remaining between them. The CDR3 spans 17 residues. The CDR3 DNA is TGTGCCAGCAGCTATGAAATGGGTCCAGGGGAGGATGAAAAACTGTTTTTT. Its translation is CASSYEMGPGEDEKLFF.

The V gene is TRBV11-2, the J gene TRBJ2-1; D may match TRBD1 or TRBD2 (5 bases each). Germline values: CDR1 SGHAT, CDR2 FQNNGV. Between the trimmed V and J ends, which lost 4 bases and 6 bases, there was a span of 7 bases. This CDR3 is 12 amino acids long. The CDR3 reads CASSWGSNEQFF. As DNA, the CDR3 is TGTGCCAGCAGCTGGGGGAGCAATGAGCAGTTCTTC.

The V call is TRBV11-2, the J call TRBJ2-7, with D perhaps TRBD2 (6 bases). There are 13 residues in the CDR3. V was clipped by 1 base and J by 6 bases, with 10 bases between them. The germline V gene has CDR1 SGHAT and CDR2 FQNNGV. The CDR3 sequence is CASSLGLGSEQYF. DNA for the CDR3: TGTGCCAGCAGCTTAGGACTAGGGAGCGAGCAGTACTTC. The whole variable domain, filled in from reference TRBV11-2 and TRBJ2-7, reads EAGVAQSPRYKIIEKRQSVAFWCNPISGHATLYWYQQILGQGPKLLIQFQNNGVVDDSQLPKDRFSAERLKGVDSTLKIQPAKLEDSAVYLCASSLGLGSEQYFGPGTRLTVT.

The chain employs TRBV6-1 and TRBJ1-2, with a possible D match to TRBD1 (6 bases). This CDR3 is 15 amino acids long. Germline loops: CDR1 MNHNS, CDR2 SASEGT. V lost 0 bases and J 7 bases, leaving 15 bases between the germline ends. This CDR3 reads CASSEAAGGAGGYTF. The CDR3 DNA sequence: TGTGCCAGCAGTGAAGCTGCGGGGGGCGCGGGTGGCTACACCTTC.

This clone was observed once. This sequence joins TRBV30 and TRBJ2-7; TRBD2 aligns across 12 bases. From germline, CDR1 is GTSNPN and CDR2 SVGIG (reference sequence). CDR3 length: 14 amino acids. With 2 bases clipped from V and 2 bases from J, the junction kept 1 base outside the gene matches. CDR3 amino acids: CAWSWTSGAYEQYF. The CDR3 nucleotides read TGTGCCTGGAGTTGGACTAGCGGGGCCTACGAGCAGTACTTC.

The rearrangement uses TRBV7-2 and TRBJ2-7; tentatively, D is TRBD2 (6 bases). Germline assignment: CDR1 SGHTA and CDR2 FQGNSA. Trimming left V 5 bases short and J 7 bases short, with 21 bases between. The CDR3 sequence is 15 residues long. The CDR3 DNA follows: TGTGCCAGCAGCCCGCCGGGACTCGGGGGTAGAGAGCAGTACTTC. Residues: CASSPPGLGGREQYF.

The chain employs TRBV27 and TRBJ2-7; D call uncertain. Germline CDR1 is MNHEY and CDR2 is SMNVEV (reference sequence). V was pared by 1 base and J by 0 bases, with 10 bases between. The CDR3 has 15 amino acids. This chain's CDR3 is CASSLYPGNSYEQYF. For the CDR3, the DNA is TGTGCCAGCAGTTTATACCCAGGAAACTCCTACGAGCAGTACTTC.

This chain joins TRBV6-5 and TRBJ2-1; no definite D call. V lost 6 bases, J lost 0 bases, and 9 bases lay in between. This CDR3 has 14 residues. Germline V gene sequence: CDR1 MNHEY, CDR2 SVGAGI. CDR3 nucleotide sequence: TGTGCCAGCAGGGCACCTACCTCCTACAATGAGCAGTTCTTC. Its translation: CASRAPTSYNEQFF.

This clone occurred once. V and J are TRBV15 and TRBJ1-1; TRBD1 agrees at 7 bases. This CDR3 spans 17 amino acids. Germline V gene sequence: CDR1 LNHNV, CDR2 YYDKDF (reference sequence). Germline trimming cut 2 bases from V and 0 bases from J; bases unmatched to any gene: 9. As DNA, the CDR3 is TGTGCCACCAGCAGATCTAGGGGGACAGCCATGAACACTGAAGCTTTCTTT. It translates to CATSRSRGTAMNTEAFF.

The rearrangement uses TRBV6-5 and TRBJ2-1; 11 bases agree with TRBD2. The ends lost 6 bases at V and 6 bases at J; junction bases unmatched: 7. The CDR3 sequence is 15 residues long. CDR1 and CDR2 (germline): MNHEY, SVGAGI. DNA of the CDR3: TGTGCCAGCAGCCGCACTAGCGGGAGAGCCAATGAGCAGTTCTTC. Amino acids: CASSRTSGRANEQFF.

This chain connects TRBV14 to TRBJ1-2; D call uncertain. Trimming pared 5 bases from V and 7 bases from J, leaving 14 bases between. CDR1 and CDR2 (germline): SGHDN, FVKESK. The CDR3 loop spans 13 amino acids. The CDR3 DNA reads as TGTGCCAGCAGCACCCTAAAGTTTTCTGGCTACACCTTC. Amino acids: CASSTLKFSGYTF.

The chain carries TRBV10-2 and TRBJ2-3; D is uncertain. CDR1 is WSHSY, CDR2 SAAADI, per germline. The CDR3 consists of 13 residues. Trimming removed 6 bases at V and 4 bases at J, with 11 bases between. The CDR3 region has the DNA TGCGCCAGCAGCTTAGTTAGGTCAGATACGCAGTATTTT. As protein: CASSLVRSDTQYF.

This chain joins TRBV27 and TRBJ1-3; D is uncertain. Germline loops: CDR1 MNHEY, CDR2 SMNVEV (reference sequence). This CDR3 contains 13 residues. V lost 8 bases, J lost 0 bases, and 8 bases lay in between. CDR3 bases: TGTGCCAGCGCATCGCACTCTGGAAACACCATATATTTT. It is translated as CASASHSGNTIYF.

This chain connects TRBV7-9 to TRBJ2-7; the match to TRBD1 covers 7 bases. The trim removed 1 base at V and 2 bases at J, leaving 8 bases unmatched. There are 16 residues in the CDR3. In germline, CDR1 is SEHNR, CDR2 FQNEAQ (reference sequence). CDR3 nucleotides: TGTGCCAGCAGCTTAGGAGTAGGGGGCCCAACCTACGAGCAGTACTTC. Amino acids: CASSLGVGGPTYEQYF.

The V call is TRBV21-1, the J call TRBJ1-1; the table's D call TRBD1 went unverified against the DNA. TRBV21-1 is flagged as a pseudogene. The CDR3 sequence is 18 residues long. CDR3 nucleotide sequence: TGTGCCAGCAAACAGGGGGCGGGACAGGGGCCAGGGAACACTGAAGCTTTCTTT. Translating it yields CASKQGAGQGPGNTEAFF.